Listed here are 16 T cell receptor beta chains from one sample, sequenced in a study of blood T cell repertoires in COVID-19 (dated by TCRdb to about 2020). The library was prepared using the immunoSEQ multiplex PCR assay. TCRdb mirrors the immuneACCESS table, restricted to in-frame sequences. Some clones are absent from its copies; in checked studies, under half trace to an unresolved V gene, and the reason for the others is unknown. The sample table lists tens of thousands of clones, 75% to 90% of them with a count of one. The ten most abundant clones make up about 9.5% of the sample. The specimen was peripheral blood. These receptors all stem from a human donor with acute or convalescent COVID-19. The donor label of this sample is uncertain.

The chain has TRBV29-1 and TRBJ2-7; 9 nucleotides line up with TRBD2. Trimming removed 6 bases from V and 2 bases from J; junction bases left unmatched: 5. The CDR3 is made up of 13 amino acids. Germline V gene sequence: CDR1 SQVTM, CDR2 ANQGSEA. Here the CDR3 reads CSVLAGSPYEQYF. As DNA, the CDR3 is TGCAGCGTCCTAGCGGGAAGCCCCTACGAGCAGTACTTC.

This chain connects TRBV28 to TRBJ1-1; TRBD1 might be the D (5 bases). Germline V CDR1 and CDR2: MDHEN, SYDVKM. CDR3 length: 15 residues. With 2 bases removed from V and 6 bases from J, the gap between germline ends came to 16 bases. In DNA form, the CDR3 reads TGTGCCAGCAGTTTAGAGCCCGACAGCGTTCCTGAAGCTTTCTTT. This sequence encodes CASSLEPDSVPEAFF.

The chain carries TRBV5-6 and TRBJ2-6; tentative D call: TRBD1 (5 bases). Looked up from germline, CDR1 is SGHDT and CDR2 is YYEEEE. There are 14 residues in the CDR3. V shed 6 bases and J shed 0 bases, with 7 bases lying between them. CDR3 DNA sequence: TGTGCCAGCACCCAGGGCTCTGGGGCCAACGTCCTGACTTTC. Its translation is CASTQGSGANVLTF.

The V gene is TRBV5-1, the J gene TRBJ1-6, with D possibly matching TRBD1 (6 bases). Trimming left V 4 bases short and J 10 bases short, with 18 bases between. The V gene's germline CDR1 is SGHRS and CDR2 YFSETQ. The CDR3 length is 15 residues. CDR3 DNA sequence: TGCGCCAGCAGCCCCCGGGCGTCAGGGGACTCACCCCTCCACTTT. This sequence encodes CASSPRASGDSPLHF. The full variable domain, completed using reference TRBV5-1 and TRBJ1-6, is KAGVTQTPRYLIKTRGQQVTLSCSPISGHRSVSWYQQTPGQGLQFLFEYFSETQRNKGNFPGRFSGRQFSNSRSEMNVSTLELGDSALYLCASSPRASGDSPLHFGNGTRLTVT.

The chain couples TRBV15 to TRBJ2-5; the D is unclear. There are 15 residues in the CDR3. CDR1 and CDR2 (germline): LNHNV, YYDKDF (reference sequence). The V and J ends lost 0 bases and 4 bases respectively, with 12 bases between them. The CDR3 DNA sequence: TGTGCCACCAGCAGAGATTATTATTCGGGAGAGACCCAGTACTTC. It is translated as CATSRDYYSGETQYF.

The chain combines TRBV27 with TRBJ1-6; 9 bases match TRBD1. V shed 6 bases and J 8 bases; nucleotides not matched to a gene: 11. The germline gives CDR1 MNHEY, CDR2 SMNVEV (reference sequence). This CDR3 has 16 amino acids. The CDR3 sequence: CASSRGQGLGDSPLHF. In nucleotides, the CDR3 is TGTGCCAGCAGCCGGGGACAGGGTTTGGGAGATTCACCCCTCCACTTT.

There are a few counts of this clone. The CDR3 is CASSFLGAGNTIYF. DNA of the CDR3: TGCGCCAGCAGCTTCTTAGGGGCAGGAAACACCATATATTTT. The chain combines TRBV5-1 with TRBJ1-3; TRBD1 is a possible D gene (5 bases). Germline V gene sequence: CDR1 SGHRS, CDR2 YFSETQ. The CDR3 is 14 residues long. With 2 bases removed from V and 4 bases from J, the gap between germline ends came to 10 bases.

The rearrangement links TRBV6-5 to TRBJ1-3, with D uncertain. The CDR3 spans 14 residues. CDR1 and CDR2 (germline): MNHEY, SVGAGI. Between the trimmed V and J ends, which lost 5 bases and 0 bases, there was a span of 8 bases. The CDR3: CASSPILSGNTIYF. CDR3 DNA sequence: TGTGCCAGCAGTCCGATACTCTCTGGAAACACCATATATTTT.

The rearrangement links TRBV28 to TRBJ2-1; tentative D call: TRBD1 (5 bases). Germline CDR1 MDHEN, CDR2 SYDVKM. The CDR3 runs to 16 residues. V lost 5 bases and J lost 4, with 18 bases in between. The CDR3 DNA reads TGTGCCAGCAGTCTAAGAGGCAGGGTAAGGTACAATGAGCAGTTCTTC. It codes for CASSLRGRVRYNEQFF. The full variable domain, its missing parts supplied by reference TRBV28 and TRBJ2-1, is DVKVTQSSRYLVKRTGEKVFLECVQDMDHENMFWYRQDPGLGLRLIYFSYDVKMKEKGDIPEGYSVSREKKERFSLILESASTNQTSMYLCASSLRGRVRYNEQFFGPGTRLTVL.

This rearrangement joins TRBV28 to TRBJ2-3; TRBD2 aligns across 8 bases. With V trimmed by 5 bases and J by 5 bases, 12 bases remained unmatched. Looked up from germline, CDR1 is MDHEN and CDR2 is SYDVKM. CDR3 length: 16 amino acids. The CDR3, as DNA: TGTGCCAGCAGTCCCACGGGGGGGGGTTTGAGAGATACGCAGTATTTT. This encodes CASSPTGGGLRDTQYF. Full variable domain (missing parts from reference TRBV28 and TRBJ2-3): DVKVTQSSRYLVKRTGEKVFLECVQDMDHENMFWYRQDPGLGLRLIYFSYDVKMKEKGDIPEGYSVSREKKERFSLILESASTNQTSMYLCASSPTGGGLRDTQYFGPGTRLTVL.

The chain carries TRBV28 and TRBJ1-2; no firm D call. The CDR3 is 14 residues long. Deletions cut 5 bases from V and 4 bases from J, with 14 bases between. Germline V lookup: CDR1 MDHEN, CDR2 SYDVKM. The CDR3 protein is CASSPLHEGYGYTF. Written as DNA, the CDR3 is TGTGCCAGCAGTCCCCTTCACGAGGGCTATGGCTACACCTTC.

The genes are TRBV19 and TRBJ2-2; TRBD1 matches at 11 bases. This CDR3 has 18 amino acids. Germline V gene data show CDR1 as LNHDA and CDR2 as SQIVND (reference sequence). Unmatched junction bases numbered 12, after V lost 5 bases and J lost 4 bases. The CDR3 DNA sequence: TGTGCCAGTAGTGCCCCCGGGACAGGGGGGGTTGTCACCGGGGAGCTGTTTTTT. Its translation is CASSAPGTGGVVTGELFF.

J is TRBJ1-4 and V is TRBV13, with 7 bases fitting TRBD1. The CDR3 length is 12 residues. Losses at the gene ends were 5 bases for V and 17 bases for J; bases not matched to a gene: 11. In germline, CDR1 is PRHDT, CDR2 FYEKMQ (reference sequence). The CDR3 protein is CASSPGGTVPFF. The CDR3 nucleotides read TGTGCCAGCAGCCCAGGGGGGACGGTTCCCTTTTTT. The variable domain in full, completed from reference TRBV13 and TRBJ1-4, reads AAGVIQSPRHLIKEKRETATLKCYPIPRHDTVYWYQQGPGQDPQFLISFYEKMQSDKGSIPDRFSAQQFSDYHSELNMSSLELGDSALYFCASSPGGTVPFFGSGTQLSVL.

The chain employs TRBV5-5 and TRBJ2-3; D remains ambiguous. Germline V lookup: CDR1 SGHKS, CDR2 YYEKEE (reference sequence). The ends were cut back, 2 bases at V and 2 bases at J, with 12 bases in the middle. The CDR3 is made up of 15 amino acids. As DNA, the CDR3 is TGTGCCAGCAGCTTCCACCCGGTCCACACAGATACGCAGTATTTT. This encodes CASSFHPVHTDTQYF.

The chain joins TRBV7-3 to TRBJ2-1; 7 bases agree with TRBD2. Germline CDR1 reads SGHTA; CDR2 reads FQGTGA. V dropped 4 bases and J dropped 3; count of bases not matched to a gene: 6. This CDR3 has 15 amino acids. The chain's CDR3 is CASSSSAGFYNEQFF. As DNA, the CDR3 is TGTGCCAGCAGCTCGTCAGCGGGATTCTACAATGAGCAGTTCTTC. The whole variable domain, filled in from reference TRBV7-3 and TRBJ2-1, reads GAGVSQTPSNKVTEKGKYVELRCDPISGHTALYWYRQSLGQGPEFLIYFQGTGAADDSGLPNDRFFAVRPEGSVSTLKIQRTERGDSAVYLCASSSSAGFYNEQFFGPGTRLTVL.

The chain has TRBV3-1 (or the pseudogene TRBV3-2) and TRBJ1-5; D not resolved. Trimming removed 5 bases at V and 6 bases at J, with 11 bases between. Germline CDR1 and CDR2: LGHDT and YNNKEL (reference sequence). This CDR3 is built from 13 residues. The CDR3: CASSASGGQPQHF. The DNA of the CDR3 is TGTGCCAGCAGCGCGTCGGGTGGTCAGCCCCAGCATTTT.